The clone carrying this T cell receptor (beta chain) was picked up many times. Its antigen is still unknown. This CDR3 has 17 residues. With 4 bases removed from V and 5 bases from J, the gap between germline ends came to 25 bases. CDR1 SGHRS and CDR2 YFSETQ come from the germline V gene. The sample belongs to a study of blood T cells in healthy people across ages. Next came a second PCR, run for about 7 to 12 cycles, which used a sample-barcoded 5' primer along with a J-beta primer mix. Each cDNA molecule received a tag from a template-switch adaptor that had 12 random nucleotides. TCRdb used MiXCR to reprocess the 5' RACE reads, holding one entry per CDR3 protein. The sample records 1.5 million to 2 million distinct CDR3 sequences, roughly 30% being singletons. Whole-study findings and limits: Diversity estimates from one million T cells were considered underestimates. It was found that TCR beta diversity correlated strongly with the percentage of naive T cells.

Each sample provided at least 5 micrograms of extracted total RNA. Input material: blood. This sequence was found in a woman in her twenties or thirties in good health. This rearrangement joins TRBV5-1 to TRBJ2-7; D possibly corresponds to TRBD1 (6 bases). DNA for the CDR3: TGCGCCAGCAGCCCCTCACCGACACCAAAGGGGGTAAACGAGCAGTACTTC. It encodes CASSPSPTPKGVNEQYF.